This TCR beta chain was found in a study of cytomegalovirus exposure and HLA in healthy donors. On the study more broadly: A prior study identified some 100 million unique TCR beta sequences from roughly 180 million T cells.

On this clone: No antigen is known for it.

Germline CDR1 reads LGHNT; CDR2 reads FRNRAP. The CDR3 length is 13 residues. Trimming left V 6 bases short and J 4 bases short, with 12 bases between. The PCR ran on 60 Vbeta and 13 Jbeta primers. Sequencing used immunoSEQ multiplex PCR; TCRdb keeps in-frame clones, though not all of them. The repertoire has about 90,000 clones, approximately 88% of them found once; the top ten carry under 2.5%. Study-wide results and caveats: Presence/absence analyses treated sequencing depth as roughly uniform across donors. Per published reports, the classifier diagnosed cytomegalovirus status with high specificity and sensitivity. Per a prior analysis, the majority of TCR beta V segments were productive roughly 87% or roughly 30% of the time.

What was sequenced was PBMCs. The chain recombines TRBV12-5 with TRBJ1-1; D is unresolved. This TCR derives from a man aged 18 to 29 in good health and CMV-seronegative. CDR3 loop: CASGLAVGTEAFF. The CDR3 DNA reads TGTGCTAGTGGGCTGGCCGTTGGCACTGAAGCTTTCTTT. Based on the CDR3 plus reference TRBV12-5 and TRBJ1-1, the full variable domain is DARVTQTPRHKVTEMGQEVTMRCQPILGHNTVFWYRQTMMQGLELLAYFRNRAPLDDSGMPKDRFSAEMPDATLATLKIQPSEPRDSAVYFCASGLAVGTEAFFGQGTRLTVV.